This is a list of T cell receptor beta chains from one sample in a study of shared clonotypes between healthy human individuals. The data were produced by immunoSEQ multiplex PCR, yet TCRdb's version contains in-frame clones alone and is incomplete. The table has around 1.9 million clones, approximately 94% seen once. The sequenced material came from naive CD8+ T cells from PBMCs. These receptor sequences come from a man between 18 and 29 years old in good health. Some clones in this sample may be carry-over from other donors' samples. CDR3s include the opening cysteine and the closing phenylalanine or tryptophan. A D gene is named only where the DNA matches it firmly. The size field is filled for only some rows; it gives once, few, many or a size class.

clone_size | d_call | j_call | v_call | cdr3_nt | cdr3_aa
NA | NA | TRBJ1-2 | TRBV18 | TGTGCCAGCTCACCACCGGGGCCGGGGGACGGCTACACCTTC | CASSPPGPGDGYTF
few | NA | TRBJ2-5 | TRBV27 | TGTGCCAGCAGTTTAGGTGAGACCCAGTACTTC | CASSLGETQYF
NA | TRBD2 | TRBJ2-5 | TRBV28 | TGTGCCAGCAGTTTTAACGGGAGGGACCAAGAGACCCAGTACTTC | CASSFNGRDQETQYF
NA | NA | TRBJ1-1 | TRBV5-6 | TGTGCCAGCAGCTTGGGAAACTACGGTGAAGCTTTCTTT | CASSLGNYGEAFF
NA | NA | TRBJ2-6 | TRBV7-9 | TGTGCCAGCAGCTATATGGGGGCCGGGGCCAACGTCCTGACTTTC | CASSYMGAGANVLTF
NA | TRBD1 | TRBJ2-2 | TRBV7-9 | TGTGCCAGCAGCTCCACAGGGGCGTACACCGGGGAGCTGTTTTTT | CASSSTGAYTGELFF
NA | TRBD1 | TRBJ2-1 | TRBV28 | TGTGCCAGCAGTTCCTACTACCTCGGGACAGGGGGGGGATACAATGAGCAGTTCTTC | CASSSYYLGTGGGYNEQFF
NA | TRBD2 | TRBJ2-6 | TRBV28 | TGTGCCAGCAGTAGTTGGGGGGGACCTACTACCTCTGGGGCCAACGTCCTGACTTTC | CASSSWGGPTTSGANVLTF
NA | NA | TRBJ2-1 | TRBV4-2 | TGTGCCAGCACCACTAAGGGGGGGATCGAGCAGTTCTTC | CASTTKGGIEQFF
NA | NA | TRBJ2-3 | TRBV7-2 | TGTGCCAGCAAAAGTGTCGGAGGCCGAGGCACAGATACGCAGTATTTT | CASKSVGGRGTDTQYF
NA | NA | TRBJ2-7 | TRBV5-6 | TGTGCCAGCAGCGGCGGGACACCGGCGGCCTACGAGCAGTACTTC | CASSGGTPAAYEQYF
NA | NA | TRBJ2-7 | TRBV7-3 | TGTGCCAGCAGCTTAACGGGGTCAGTAGGGCTCGAGCAGTACTTC | CASSLTGSVGLEQYF
once | TRBD1 | TRBJ2-7 | TRBV27 | TGTGCCAGCAGTCTACTATCCGGGACAGGGAGCTACGAGCAGTACTTC | CASSLLSGTGSYEQYF
NA | TRBD2 | TRBJ2-1 | TRBV28 | TGTGCCAGCAGTCCCCCCACTACTAGCGGGAGGGCCATTGAGCAGTTCTTC | CASSPPTTSGRAIEQFF
NA | TRBD2 | TRBJ2-1 | TRBV5-1 | TGCGCCAGCAGCTTGGGCCTAGCGGGAGCAGAGGGGAGCAATGAGCAGTTCTTC | CASSLGLAGAEGSNEQFF
NA | TRBD1 | TRBJ2-1 | TRBV9 | TGTGCCAGCAGCGGGGGGACAGGGAGCTCCTACAATGAGCAGTTCTTC | CASSGGTGSSYNEQFF
NA | NA | TRBJ2-7 | TRBV21-1 | TGTGCCAGCAGCACCGCGAGGGAGCGGGAGGGCAGCTCCTACGAGCAGTACTTC | CASSTAREREGSSYEQYF
NA | TRBD2 | TRBJ2-7 | TRBV6-5 | TGTGCCAGCAGTCCCTCTAGCGGGGTTAAGGAGCAGTACTTC | CASSPSSGVKEQYF